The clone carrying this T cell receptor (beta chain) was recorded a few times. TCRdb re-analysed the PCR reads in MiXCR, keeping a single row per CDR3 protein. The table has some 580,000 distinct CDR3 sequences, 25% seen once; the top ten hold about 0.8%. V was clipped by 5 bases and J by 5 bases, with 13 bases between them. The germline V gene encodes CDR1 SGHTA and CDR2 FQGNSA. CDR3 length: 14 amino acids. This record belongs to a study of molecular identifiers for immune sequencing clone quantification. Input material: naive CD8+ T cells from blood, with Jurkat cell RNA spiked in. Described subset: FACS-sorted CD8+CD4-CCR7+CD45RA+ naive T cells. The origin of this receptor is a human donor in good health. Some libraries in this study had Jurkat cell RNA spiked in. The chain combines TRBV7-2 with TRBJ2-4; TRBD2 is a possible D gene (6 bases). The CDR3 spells CASSLPTGENIQYF. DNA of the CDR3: TGTGCCAGCAGCCTTCCCACGGGGGAAAACATTCAGTACTTC.